This T cell receptor beta chain comes out of a study of patients with pleural tuberculosis. The table lists this clonotype with many counts. MiXCR was run by TCRdb on the reads, yielding one entry per CDR3 protein. The sample lists around 30,000 distinct CDR3 sequences; more than 15% were seen once. Sample: peripheral blood. The clonotype originates from a human donor with pleural tuberculosis.

CDR3 protein: CASSLAGEESNYGYTF. The CDR3 DNA reads TGTGCCAGCAGCTTAGCAGGAGAGGAGAGTAACTATGGCTACACCTTC. V is TRBV7-9 and J is TRBJ1-2; D not resolved. Per germline, CDR1 SEHNR and CDR2 FQNEAQ (reference sequence). V was clipped by 0 bases and J by 1 base, with 12 bases between them. The CDR3 runs to 16 residues.